The clone carrying this T cell receptor beta chain was observed a handful of times. This sample stems from a study of human T cells and chemical hapten exposure. Specified time point: patch test 1, 2 weeks after DPC sensitization. Treatment indicated: therapeutic diphenylcyclopropenone sensitization with weekly scalp DPC. One entry per CDR3 protein, called by TCRdb with MiXCR from the RACE reads. This sample has roughly 180,000 distinct CDR3 sequences; more than 20% occur once, and the top ten carry under 8.5%. This TCR was sampled from a woman between 50 and 59 years old with alopecia areata. Some clones in this sample may be carry-over from other donors' samples. The material was whole blood, obtained in connection with sensitization to the hapten diphenylcyclopropenone (DPC).

Here the CDR3 reads CASSLSQAMNTEAFF. In DNA form, the CDR3 reads TGCGCCAGCAGCTTGTCACAGGCCATGAACACTGAAGCTTTCTTT. The rearrangement links TRBV5-1 to TRBJ1-1; D might be TRBD1 (5 bases). V dropped 1 base and J dropped 0 bases, with 10 bases sitting between them. Germline CDR1 reads SGHRS; CDR2 reads YFSETQ. This CDR3 region has 15 residues.